Here is one T cell receptor (beta chain) with its context. The germline V gene has CDR1 SGHRS and CDR2 YFSETQ. The CDR3 covers 14 residues. These data belong to a study of monozygotic twins with inflammatory bowel disease. TCRdb re-analyzed the 5' RACE reads; it lists each CDR3 protein once, without DNA. The sample totals about 440,000 distinct CDR3 sequences. The sequenced sample consisted of blood. The gene calls are TRBV5-1 and TRBJ1-1; TCRdb outputs TRBD1, but without DNA this stays unchecked. This receptor was taken from a human donor with ulcerative colitis or Crohn's disease, or a healthy co-twin of an affected twin (not recorded which). CDR3 region: CASSPLGAHTEAFF.